This TCR beta chain was observed in a study of a mutant IDH1 vaccine in newly diagnosed glioma. Whole-study context: Sex among treated patients split 62.5% male, approximately 40% female; mean age was roughly 40 years. Previous treatment comprised radiotherapy, temozolomide, or both, mostly both.

Described time point: baseline, week 1 (first vaccination visit). Treatment in this sample: pre-vaccination baseline after standard-of-care therapy. CDR1 and CDR2 (germline): PRHDT, FYEKMQ (reference sequence). The CDR3 is 14 amino acids. Trimming took 5 bases from V and 8 from J, leaving 16 bases between them. Measured with immunoSEQ multiplex PCR; TCRdb has only the in-frame clones, and not every one. The repertoire holds tens of thousands of clones, with 79% as singletons. The receptor's source is a man aged 50 to 59 with glioma. The chain links TRBV13 to TRBJ1-3, with D tentatively TRBD1 (5 bases). The sample was PBMCs, taken from a glioma patient treated with radiotherapy, temozolomide or both. CDR3 nucleotide sequence: TGTGCCAGCAGCCTTTCCAGGAAGGGGTACACCATATATTTT. It codes for CASSLSRKGYTIYF. The full variable domain, rest sourced from reference TRBV13 and TRBJ1-3, is AAGVIQSPRHLIKEKRETATLKCYPIPRHDTVYWYQQGPGQDPQFLISFYEKMQSDKGSIPDRFSAQQFSDYHSELNMSSLELGDSALYFCASSLSRKGYTIYFGEGSWLTVV.